Ten or more counts support the clone carrying this TCR beta chain. Its antigen is unknown. The CDR3 has 13 residues. Per the germline V gene, CDR1 is ENHRY and CDR2 is SYGVKD. V gave up 5 bases and J gave up 1 base, with 8 bases separating them. Amplified TCR beta CDR3 regions came from RNA transcripts. With the HTBI primer set, the TCR CDR3 went through a first round of RT-PCR. MiXCR, run by TCRdb on the multiplex PCR reads, gives a single entry per CDR3 protein. Here the sample spans about 660,000 distinct CDR3 sequences, over 40% being singletons. Uncontrolled infections, other autoimmune diseases, pregnancy or lactation led to exclusion of patients. These data come from a study of T cells in Graves' hyperthyroidism and ophthalmopathy. Findings and limits, study-wide: Before onset, ophthalmopathy was predicted by the model a median roughly 6.8 months earlier. Blood also carried most thyroid clonotypes expanded above 0.001.

The genes are TRBV10-3 and TRBJ1-1, with TRBD1 as a possible D gene (5 bases). The clonotype originates from an adult man with Graves' disease, either hyperthyroidism or ophthalmopathy (not recorded which). Material: peripheral blood or thyroid tissue (not recorded which). CDR3 coding DNA: TGTGCCATCAGTTTCGACAGGAACACTGAAGCTTTCTTT. This translates into CAISFDRNTEAFF.